This T cell receptor (beta chain) was recovered during a study of beta chain features in type 1 diabetes. Looking at the study overall: Sorted cells, roughly 98,000,000 in number, were examined across all samples.

Study-wide findings and caveats: In every one of the four CD4+ subsets, TCRB CDR3s were moderately but significantly shorter in Type 1 diabetes patients. Compared with healthy donors, patients appeared to share more similar naive, central memory and regulatory TCRB repertoires. VDJ junctions from type 1 diabetes patients carried fewer insertions and larger deletions.

This CDR3 is built from 15 residues. Trimming took 5 bases from V and 4 from J; bases not matched to a gene: 8. Germline V gene lookup returns CDR1 SGHTA and CDR2 FQGNSA. This clone came up a few times. What it binds is unknown. Expressed TCRB transcripts were sequenced because the entire RNA isolate underwent reverse transcription. Generated by immunoSEQ multiplex PCR, the TCRdb table keeps only in-frame clones and is missing some. The data hold a few hundred thousand clones, with approximately 13% observed a single time. The rearrangement joins TRBV7-2 to TRBJ2-1; 7 nucleotides align to TRBD1. The origin of this receptor is a young woman with type 1 diabetes. The sequencing input was naive CD4+ T cells from blood. The CDR3 loop is CASSRDLRGYNEQFF. As DNA, the CDR3 is TGTGCCAGCAGCCGCGACCTCAGGGGGTACAATGAGCAGTTCTTC.